The entry below describes one T cell receptor beta chain. Its antigen remains unidentified. This entry belongs to a study of T cell responses to AZD1222 COVID-19 vaccine. In the study overall: Researchers grouped second doses given at about 4 or about 12 weeks into one pool.

Some clones are missing from TCRdb's copy, which holds only in-frame ones; the method was immunoSEQ multiplex PCR. The data hold almost 80,000 clones, with roughly 87% observed a single time. Study-level points and caveats: Among the donors, most were white British and more were female, and clonal diversity was possibly underestimated. Close to half of spike-specific TCRs reportedly recognize unmutated variant regions.

This TCR derives from an adult in good health. The specimen was peripheral blood, collected on day 0 of AZD1222 vaccination.

Here the CDR3 DNA reads TGTGCCAGCAGCCCAGATCCGCTTGGGGCCACAGATACGCAGTATTTT. Protein: CASSPDPLGATDTQYF. The rearrangement links TRBV5-4 to TRBJ2-3, with TRBD1 as a possible D gene (5 bases). V shed 4 bases and J shed 2 bases, with 17 bases lying between them. Germline-derived CDR1 and CDR2 are SGHNT and YYREEE (reference sequence). The CDR3 loop spans 16 amino acids. The variable domain in full, with the rest retrieved from reference TRBV5-4 and TRBJ2-3, is ETGVTQSPTHLIKTRGQQVTLRCSSQSGHNTVSWYQQALGQGPQFIFQYYREEENGRGNFPPRFSGLQFPNYSSELNVNALELDDSALYLCASSPDPLGATDTQYFGPGTRLTVL.